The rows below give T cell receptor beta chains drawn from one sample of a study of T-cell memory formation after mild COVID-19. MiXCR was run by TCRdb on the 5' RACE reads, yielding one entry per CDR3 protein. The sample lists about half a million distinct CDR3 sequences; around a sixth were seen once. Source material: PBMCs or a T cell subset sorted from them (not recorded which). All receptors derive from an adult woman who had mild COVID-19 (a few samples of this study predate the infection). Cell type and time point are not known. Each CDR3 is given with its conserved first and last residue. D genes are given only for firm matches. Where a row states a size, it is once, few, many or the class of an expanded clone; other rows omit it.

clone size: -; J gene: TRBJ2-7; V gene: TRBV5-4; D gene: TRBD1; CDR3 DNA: TGTGCCAGCAGCCCCCGACAGGGTACTCCTTACGAGCAGTACTTC; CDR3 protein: CASSPRQGTPYEQYF
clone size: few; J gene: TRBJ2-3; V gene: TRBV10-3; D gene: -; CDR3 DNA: TGTGCCATCAGTGAGTCGAACGGGGGCTCAGATACGCAGTATTTT; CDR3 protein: CAISESNGGSDTQYF
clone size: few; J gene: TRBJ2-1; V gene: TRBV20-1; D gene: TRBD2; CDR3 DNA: TGCAGTGCTTATAGCGGGAGAGGGCTCTCCTACAATGAGCAGTTCTTC; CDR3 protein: CSAYSGRGLSYNEQFF
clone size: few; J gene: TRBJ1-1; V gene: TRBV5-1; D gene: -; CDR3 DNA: TGCGCCAGCACGGAGGGGGGTAACGCTGAAGCTTTCTTT; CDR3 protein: CASTEGGNAEAFF
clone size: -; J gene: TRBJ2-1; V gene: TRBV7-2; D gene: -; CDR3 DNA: TGTGCCAGCAGCTTAGGGGGCGCTTATCTGGATGAGCAGTTCTTC; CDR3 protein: CASSLGGAYLDEQFF
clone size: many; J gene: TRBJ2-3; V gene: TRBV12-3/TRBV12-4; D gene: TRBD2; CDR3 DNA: TGTGCCAGCAGTTTCGAGCGGGGGCTTACAGATACGCAGTATTTT; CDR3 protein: CASSFERGLTDTQYF
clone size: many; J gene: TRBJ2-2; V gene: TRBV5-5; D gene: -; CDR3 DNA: TGTGCCAGCAGCGGGAGGAACACCGGGGAGCTGTTTTTT; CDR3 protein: CASSGRNTGELFF
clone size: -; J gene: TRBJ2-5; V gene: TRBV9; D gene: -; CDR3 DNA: TGTGCCAGCAGCCGACTAGACCAAGAGACCCAGTACTTC; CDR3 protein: CASSRLDQETQYF
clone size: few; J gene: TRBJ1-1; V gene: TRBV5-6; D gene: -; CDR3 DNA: TGTGCCAGCAGCTCCCGCCGGGCGGTGAGGAACACTGAAGCTTTCTTT; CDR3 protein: CASSSRRAVRNTEAFF
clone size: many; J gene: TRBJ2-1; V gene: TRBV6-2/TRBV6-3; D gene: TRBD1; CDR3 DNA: TGTGCCAGCAGTGGGACAGGGGGGCATGAGCAGTTCTTC; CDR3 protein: CASSGTGGHEQFF
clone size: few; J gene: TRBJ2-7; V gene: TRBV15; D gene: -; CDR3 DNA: TGTGCCACCAGCAAAGGACAGGGACTAATCTCCTACGAGCAGTACTTC; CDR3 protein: CATSKGQGLISYEQYF
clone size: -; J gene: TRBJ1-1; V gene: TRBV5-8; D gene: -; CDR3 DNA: TGTGCCAGCAGCTCCGAACCCACCATGACAGGGAACACTGAAGCTTTCTTT; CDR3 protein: CASSSEPTMTGNTEAFF
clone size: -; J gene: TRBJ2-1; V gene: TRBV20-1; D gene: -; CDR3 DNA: TGCAGTGCTAGAGATGTAGGGCGTCCGGGCGATGAGCAGTTCTTC; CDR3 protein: CSARDVGRPGDEQFF
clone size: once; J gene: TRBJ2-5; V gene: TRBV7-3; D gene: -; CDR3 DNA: TGTGCCAGCAGCGAACTCCGTGGGGAGACCCAGTACTTC; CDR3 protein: CASSELRGETQYF
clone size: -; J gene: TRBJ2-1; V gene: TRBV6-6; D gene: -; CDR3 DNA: TGTTCCAGCAGTACACTAGAGGAGCAGTTCTTC; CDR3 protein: CSSSTLEEQFF
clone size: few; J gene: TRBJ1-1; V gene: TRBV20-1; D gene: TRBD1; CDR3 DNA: TGCAGTGCTAGTAGGTACAGGGGCACTGAAGCTTTCTTT; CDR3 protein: CSASRYRGTEAFF
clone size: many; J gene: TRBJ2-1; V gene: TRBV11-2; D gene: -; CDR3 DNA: TGTGCCAGCAGCTCGGGTCCTGAGCAGTTCTTC; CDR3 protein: CASSSGPEQFF
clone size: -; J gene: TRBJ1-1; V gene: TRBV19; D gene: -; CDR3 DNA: TGTGCCAGTAGTCGGCAGGCGGGATTGACTGAAGCTTTCTTT; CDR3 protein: CASSRQAGLTEAFF
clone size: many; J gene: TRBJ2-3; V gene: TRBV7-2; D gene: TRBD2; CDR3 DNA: TGTGCCAGCAGCTTAGTGTCGGGAGGGCCCCCAGATACGCAGTATTTT; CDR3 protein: CASSLVSGGPPDTQYF
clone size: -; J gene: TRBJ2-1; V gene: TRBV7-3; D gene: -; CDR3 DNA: TGTGCCAGCAGCACCCAGCCCACCCCAACGCTCAATGAGCAGTTCTTC; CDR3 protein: CASSTQPTPTLNEQFF
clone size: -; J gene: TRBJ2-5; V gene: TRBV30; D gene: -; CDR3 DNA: TGTGCCTGCACGTCCTGGGCGGGATTACAAGAGACCCAGTACTTC; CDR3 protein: CACTSWAGLQETQYF
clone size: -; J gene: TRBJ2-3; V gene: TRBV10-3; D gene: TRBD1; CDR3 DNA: TGTGCCATCTTTCAGGGGGAAGGTACGCAGTATTTT; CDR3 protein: CAIFQGEGTQYF